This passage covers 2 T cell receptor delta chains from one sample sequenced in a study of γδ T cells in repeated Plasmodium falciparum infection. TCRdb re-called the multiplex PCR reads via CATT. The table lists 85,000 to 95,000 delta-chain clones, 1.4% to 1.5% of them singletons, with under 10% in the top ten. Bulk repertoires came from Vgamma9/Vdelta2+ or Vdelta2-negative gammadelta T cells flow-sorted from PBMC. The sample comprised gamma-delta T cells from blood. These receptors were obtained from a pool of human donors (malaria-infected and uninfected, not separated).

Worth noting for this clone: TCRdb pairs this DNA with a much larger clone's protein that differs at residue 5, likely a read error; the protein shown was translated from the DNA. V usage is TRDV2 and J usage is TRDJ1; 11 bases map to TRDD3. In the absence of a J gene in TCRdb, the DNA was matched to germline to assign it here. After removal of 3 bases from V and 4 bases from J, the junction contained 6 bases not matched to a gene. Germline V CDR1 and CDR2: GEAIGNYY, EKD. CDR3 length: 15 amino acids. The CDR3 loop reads CACDPRTGGYDKLIF. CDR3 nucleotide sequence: TGTGCCTGTGACCCACGTACTGGGGGATACGATAAACTCATCTTT.

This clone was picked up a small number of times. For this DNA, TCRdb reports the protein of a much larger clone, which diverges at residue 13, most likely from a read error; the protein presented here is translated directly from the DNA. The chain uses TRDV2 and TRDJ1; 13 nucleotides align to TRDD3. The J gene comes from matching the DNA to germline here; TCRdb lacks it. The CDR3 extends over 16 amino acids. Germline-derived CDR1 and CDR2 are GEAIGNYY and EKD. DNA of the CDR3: TGTGCCTGTGAAGCACTGGGGGATACGGGGACCGATGAACTCATCTTT. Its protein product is CACEALGDTGTDELIF.